The 25 T cell receptor beta chains below all came from one sample that was sequenced in a study of shared clonotypes between healthy human individuals. Generated by immunoSEQ multiplex PCR, the TCRdb table keeps only in-frame clones and is missing some. The sample holds roughly 640,000 clones, over 65% seen once. Sequenced material: memory CD4+ T cells sorted from blood. Subset here: CD45RA-negative fraction. These receptor sequences come from a woman younger than 45 in good health.

This clone was picked up one time. The J gene is TRBJ1-5, the V gene TRBV30; no reliable D call. The germline gives CDR1 GTSNPN, CDR2 SVGIG (reference sequence). V lost 1 base to trimming and J lost 0 bases, with 4 bases between them. The CDR3 runs 13 residues. The CDR3 spells CAWSGDSNQPQHF. In nucleotides, the CDR3 is TGTGCCTGGAGTGGGGATAGCAATCAGCCCCAGCATTTT.

As for this clone: This may stem from a read error, because a much larger clone lies one nucleotide away. This specimen includes other DNA sequences encoding the same CDR3. This rearrangement joins TRBV5-1 to TRBJ2-1, with 9 positions matching TRBD1. The length of the CDR3 is 15 residues. In germline, CDR1 is SGHRS, CDR2 YFSETQ. Trimming at V came to 4 bases and at J to 3 bases, leaving 5 bases not matched to a gene. Here the CDR3 reads CASSVGDRDYNEQFF. The CDR3 DNA reads as TGCGCCAGCAGCGTGGGGGACAGGGACTACAATGAGCAGTTCTTC.

In the case of this clone: This sample includes further DNA sequences coding for the same CDR3. The chain employs TRBV6-5 and TRBJ2-2; tentatively, D is TRBD1 (6 bases). This CDR3 contains 15 residues. CDR1 and CDR2 (germline): MNHEY, SVGAGI. Trimming shortened V by 5 bases and J by 2 bases, and 12 bases separated the two germline ends. The CDR3 loop reads CASSPRTANTGELFF. The CDR3 DNA sequence: TGTGCCAGCAGTCCCCGGACAGCCAACACCGGGGAGCTGTTTTTT.

V gene TRBV7-9 combines with J gene TRBJ2-7, with 10 bases identical to TRBD2. Unmatched junction bases numbered 6, after V lost 5 bases and J lost 2 bases. The CDR3 has 15 residues. Germline V gene lookup returns CDR1 SEHNR and CDR2 FQNEAQ (reference sequence). CDR3 nucleotides: TGTGCCAGCAGCAGTAGCGGGAGGCCACCCTACGAGCAGTACTTC. Protein: CASSSSGRPPYEQYF.

The rearrangement uses TRBV10-3 and TRBJ2-3; 9 positions agree with TRBD1. CDR3 length equals 15 residues. V shed 7 bases and J 4 bases; nucleotides not matched to a gene: 9. CDR1 and CDR2 from the germline V gene are ENHRY and SYGVKD. CDR3 residues: CAINQGTGRADTQYF. In DNA form, the CDR3 reads TGTGCCATCAATCAAGGGACAGGGAGGGCAGATACGCAGTATTTT.

V and J are TRBV5-1 and TRBJ2-7; 7 bases line up with TRBD1. Trimming cost V 4 bases and J 6 bases; bases outside gene matches: 10. Germline lookup yields CDR1 SGHRS and CDR2 YFSETQ. CDR3 length: 14 amino acids. The CDR3 here is CASSPTGVEREQYF. CDR3 coding DNA: TGCGCCAGCAGCCCAACAGGGGTTGAACGCGAGCAGTACTTC.

The V and J genes are TRBV28 and TRBJ2-5; D may be TRBD1 (6 bases). The CDR3 contains 15 residues. CDR1 and CDR2 from the germline V gene are MDHEN and SYDVKM. Trimming shortened V by 6 bases and J by 4 bases, and 18 bases separated the two germline ends. CDR3 in amino acids: CASRPPQGHRETQYF. In DNA, the CDR3 is TGTGCCAGCAGGCCCCCACAGGGACATAGAGAGACCCAGTACTTC.

As for this clone: This sample also contains other DNA sequences that code for the same CDR3. This chain uses TRBV7-2 with TRBJ1-5; no clear D. CDR3 length equals 15 residues. Looked up from germline, CDR1 is SGHTA and CDR2 is FQGNSA. With 1 base removed from V and 2 bases from J, the gap between germline ends came to 9 bases. CDR3 protein: CASSLGSTGNQPQHF. The CDR3 region has the DNA TGTGCCAGCAGCTTAGGGTCCACAGGCAATCAGCCCCAGCATTTT.

V and J are TRBV6-1 and TRBJ1-4, with a tentative D call TRBD1 (5 bases). The CDR3 runs 15 residues. The V end lost 3 bases, the J end lost 2 bases, and 10 bases lay between the germline ends. Looked up from germline, CDR1 is MNHNS and CDR2 is SASEGT. As DNA, the CDR3 is TGTGCCAGCAGTGACAGGGTCGGGACTAATGAAAAACTGTTTTTT. It codes for CASSDRVGTNEKLFF.

The chain links TRBV6-1 to TRBJ2-5, with 13 bases that match TRBD2. Trimming removed 4 bases from V and 5 bases from J; junction bases left unmatched: 7. CDR1 is MNHNS and CDR2 is SASEGT in the germline V gene. The CDR3 is 16 residues long. The CDR3 reads CASSVGTSGKFETQYF. CDR3 nucleotide sequence: TGTGCCAGCAGTGTCGGGACTAGCGGGAAATTCGAGACCCAGTACTTC.

The rearrangement uses TRBV18 and TRBJ2-1; D uncertain. Germline assignment: CDR1 KGHSH and CDR2 LQKENI. The CDR3 totals 14 residues. V gave up 3 bases and J gave up 4 bases, with 10 bases separating them. DNA for the CDR3: TGTGCCAGCTCACCTAATGCGGAGTACAATGAGCAGTTCTTC. It specifies CASSPNAEYNEQFF.

This clone was detected a few times. The V call is TRBV29-1, the J call TRBJ1-1; the match to TRBD1 covers 12 bases. The junction had 3 bases not matched to a gene; V was cut back by 7 bases and J by 3 bases. The CDR3 has 13 amino acids. Per germline, CDR1 SQVTM and CDR2 ANQGSEA. The CDR3 DNA follows: TGCAGCGGGGACAGGGGGCCGGACACTGAAGCTTTCTTT. Encoded protein: CSGDRGPDTEAFF.

V is TRBV4-2 and J is TRBJ2-1; D possibly uses TRBD1 or TRBD2 (6 bases each). Trimming took off 3 bases at V and 1 base at J, with 16 bases between the two ends. The CDR3 runs to 17 residues. Germline CDR1 and CDR2: LGHNA and YNFKEQ. The chain's CDR3 is CASSHSSTRGSYNEQFF. CDR3 bases: TGTGCCAGCAGCCACAGTTCGACTAGGGGGTCCTACAATGAGCAGTTCTTC.

This chain links TRBV6-5 with TRBJ1-1; D might be TRBD1 (6 bases). The CDR3 contains 14 residues. Germline V gene lookup returns CDR1 MNHEY and CDR2 SVGAGI. V lost 4 bases to trimming and J lost 4 bases, with 13 bases between them. The CDR3 loop is CASSSFGGATEAFF. The DNA for the CDR3 is TGTGCCAGCAGTTCCTTCGGGGGGGCCACTGAAGCTTTCTTT.

The chain joins TRBV5-4 to TRBJ2-3, with TRBD2 identical over 7 bases. Germline V gives CDR1 SGHNT, CDR2 YYREEE (reference sequence). The V gene end was trimmed by 2 bases and the J gene end by 5 bases; junction bases not matched to a gene: 8. The CDR3 runs to 15 residues. In nucleotides, the CDR3 is TGTGCCAGCAGCTTTTCTCTAGTAGCGGGAGATACGCAGTATTTT. Its translation: CASSFSLVAGDTQYF.

The chain couples TRBV2 to TRBJ1-5; D remains unclear. V lost 3 bases and J lost 4, with 10 bases in between. The CDR3 loop spans 14 amino acids. In germline, CDR1 is SNHLY, CDR2 FYNNEI. CDR3 DNA sequence: TGTGCCAGCAGTGACCAGGCAATTAATCAGCCCCAGCATTTT. Translated: CASSDQAINQPQHF. The variable domain in full, with the rest retrieved from reference TRBV2 and TRBJ1-5, is EPEVTQTPSHQVTQMGQEVILRCVPISNHLYFYWYRQILGQKVEFLVSFYNNEISEKSEIFDDQFSVERPDGSNFTLKIRSTKLEDSAMYFCASSDQAINQPQHFGDGTRLSIL.

A remark on this clone: The identical CDR3 is also encoded by other nucleotide sequences in the sample. The rearrangement joins TRBV4-1 to TRBJ2-1; TRBD2 might be the D (6 bases). Trimming cost V 1 base and J 1 base, with 14 bases left between them. This CDR3 comprises 17 residues. The V gene's germline CDR1 is MGHRA and CDR2 YSYEKL. The CDR3 DNA reads TGCGCCAGCAGCCAAGGTTTAGCGGCCTCATCCTACAATGAGCAGTTCTTC. This gives the protein CASSQGLAASSYNEQFF.

The chain couples TRBV5-1 to TRBJ2-3; 7 bases fit TRBD1. Losses at the gene ends were 6 bases for V and 0 bases for J; bases not matched to a gene: 7. Germline V gene sequence: CDR1 SGHRS, CDR2 YFSETQ. This CDR3 is built from 15 residues. CDR3 DNA sequence: TGCGCCAGCAAGGGGGCGGCGCGGAGCACAGATACGCAGTATTTT. Protein product: CASKGAARSTDTQYF.

J is TRBJ2-3 and V is TRBV5-1; possibly TRBD2 for D (5 bases). Per germline, CDR1 SGHRS and CDR2 YFSETQ. CDR3 size: 15 residues. V dropped 0 bases and J dropped 1 base, with 9 bases sitting between them. In DNA, the CDR3 is TGCGCCAGCAGCTTGGTAGCGTCACGCACAGATACGCAGTATTTT. Translated: CASSLVASRTDTQYF.

This clone was seen once. V usage is TRBV7-3 and J usage is TRBJ2-1; no firm D call. The CDR3 runs 13 residues. The V gene's germline CDR1 is SGHTA and CDR2 FQGTGA. V dropped 4 bases and J dropped 5 bases, with 9 bases sitting between them. CDR3 in amino acids: CASSSGRDNEQFF. CDR3 DNA: TGTGCCAGCAGCTCAGGACGGGACAATGAGCAGTTCTTC.

The chain carries TRBV9 and TRBJ2-7; D might be TRBD1 (6 bases). The CDR3 consists of 14 residues. V was shortened by 6 bases and J by 0 bases, with 13 bases between the two germline ends. Germline lookup yields CDR1 SGDLS and CDR2 YYNGEE. The CDR3 bases are TGTGCCAGCACGCCGGGACATAGCTCCTACGAGCAGTACTTC. Translated: CASTPGHSSYEQYF.

The gene calls are TRBV19 and TRBJ1-5, with 12 bases identical to TRBD1. The ends lost 3 bases at V and 4 bases at J; junction bases unmatched: 4. CDR1 and CDR2 from the germline V gene are LNHDA and SQIVND (reference sequence). The CDR3 has 16 amino acids. The CDR3 protein is CASSMKGQGANQPQHF. The DNA for the CDR3 is TGTGCCAGTAGTATGAAGGGACAGGGGGCGAATCAGCCCCAGCATTTT.

Only one count was recorded for this clone. The chain recombines TRBV13 with TRBJ2-1, with D maybe TRBD1 (5 bases). The CDR3 contains 15 residues. The ends were cut back, 5 bases at V and 2 bases at J, with 13 bases in the middle. Germline V gives CDR1 PRHDT, CDR2 FYEKMQ (reference sequence). The CDR3 DNA is TGTGCCAGCAGCCCAGTGGGGCCTGCCTACAATGAGCAGTTCTTC. It yields the protein CASSPVGPAYNEQFF.

This clone was found a few times. The V and J genes are TRBV5-1 and TRBJ1-2, with 8 bases identical to TRBD1. This CDR3 region has 15 residues. The J segment lost 7 bases and the V segment lost 4 bases, leaving 12 bases of the junction unmatched. CDR1 and CDR2 from the germline V gene are SGHRS and YFSETQ. This CDR3 is CASSQGDRGFGGYTF. CDR3 DNA sequence: TGCGCCAGCAGCCAGGGCGACAGGGGATTCGGTGGCTACACCTTC.

The CDR3: CASSLGATGPNYGYTF. CDR3 bases: TGCGCCAGCAGCTTGGGGGCCACAGGGCCAAACTATGGCTACACCTTC. V is TRBV5-1 and J is TRBJ1-2; the D gene is possibly TRBD1 (6 bases). CDR1 is SGHRS, CDR2 YFSETQ, per germline. The V gene lost 0 bases and the J gene lost 2 bases, with 14 bases spanning the gap. This CDR3 has 16 amino acids.